A single sample is the source of the 31 T cell receptor beta chains below, sequenced in a study of response to subunit inactivated influenza vaccine. Each CDR3 protein gets one entry after TCRdb re-called the RT-PCR reads with MiXCR. The repertoire holds hundreds of thousands of distinct CDR3 sequences, with less than 20% as singletons. Sequencing used PBMCs from blood, obtained 4 to 6 days after vaccination. The receptors come from a man aged 45-60 years who received an inactivated influenza vaccine.

This chain links TRBV20-1 with TRBJ2-1; 13 bases line up with TRBD2. After removal of 2 bases from V and 3 bases from J, the junction contained 4 bases not matched to a gene. Germline-derived CDR1 and CDR2 are DFQATT and SNEGSKA (reference sequence). The CDR3 covers 16 residues. This chain's CDR3 is CSARRLAGGDYNEQFF. CDR3 sequence (DNA): TGCAGTGCTAGACGACTAGCGGGGGGTGACTACAATGAGCAGTTCTTC.

At least ten counts were recorded for this clonotype. The chain is built from TRBV3-1 and TRBJ2-7; D call uncertain. Germline lookup yields CDR1 LGHDT and CDR2 YNNKEL (reference sequence). This CDR3 has 12 amino acids. Trimming removed 1 base at V and 0 bases at J, with 1 base between. The DNA of the CDR3 is TGTGCCAGCAGCCAAGCCTCCTACGAGCAGTACTTC. Encoded protein: CASSQASYEQYF.

The rearrangement links TRBV12-3 or TRBV12-4 to TRBJ1-3; weak D call: TRBD1 (5 bases). V lost 5 bases and J lost 2, with 13 bases in between. This CDR3 is built from 15 residues. The CDR3 DNA is TGTGCCAGCAGTCCCTTCCGGGGGGCTGGAAACACCATATATTTT. Amino acid sequence: CASSPFRGAGNTIYF.

V is TRBV20-1 and J is TRBJ2-5; the match to TRBD2 covers 7 bases. The ends lost 0 bases at V and 1 base at J; junction bases unmatched: 5. This CDR3 contains 15 residues. Per germline, CDR1 DFQATT and CDR2 SNEGSKA (reference sequence). Written as DNA, the CDR3 is TGCAGTGCTAGAGAATCCCTAGCGGCCCAAGAGACCCAGTACTTC. Translation: CSARESLAAQETQYF.

This clonotype was seen once. The chain combines TRBV7-2 with TRBJ1-3; D gene unclear. The CDR3 is made up of 17 amino acids. V was trimmed by 0 bases and J by 0 bases, leaving 12 bases between them. Germline loops: CDR1 SGHTA, CDR2 FQGNSA. The CDR3 DNA follows: TGTGCCAGCAGCTTAGCTAGTCAGACTATCTCTGGAAACACCATATATTTT. Its translation is CASSLASQTISGNTIYF.

This clonotype showed up just once. CDR3 amino acids: CASSVVSGVETQYF. The CDR3 region has the DNA TGTGCCAGCAGTGTTGTTAGCGGGGTAGAGACCCAGTACTTC. The rearrangement joins TRBV6-1 to TRBJ2-5; 8 bases match TRBD2. The CDR3 consists of 14 residues. The J segment lost 4 bases and the V segment lost 4 bases, leaving 5 bases of the junction unmatched. CDR1 is MNHNS, CDR2 SASEGT, per germline.

This clonotype was counted a few times. The chain has TRBV29-1 and TRBJ2-2, with 9 bases matching TRBD1. V lost 6 bases to trimming and J lost 4 bases; unmatched junction nucleotides: 12. Per germline, CDR1 SQVTM and CDR2 ANQGSEA. The CDR3 loop spans 16 amino acids. The CDR3 bases are TGCAGCGTGGGCCGGAGGGGACAGGGCGCCACCGGGGAGCTGTTTTTT. This sequence encodes CSVGRRGQGATGELFF.

This clonotype was seen only a few times. The chain employs TRBV4-3 and TRBJ2-1, with D maybe TRBD1 (5 bases). V was shortened by 0 bases and J by 5 bases, with 11 bases between the two germline ends. CDR3 length equals 15 residues. CDR1 and CDR2 (germline): LGHNA, YSLEER. The CDR3 region is CASSQDWQGHNEQFF. The DNA for the CDR3 is TGCGCCAGCAGCCAAGATTGGCAGGGCCACAATGAGCAGTTCTTC.

This clonotype was seen only a few times. The chain employs TRBV11-2 and TRBJ2-3; D might be TRBD1 or TRBD2, each matching 5 bases. The V end lost 4 bases, the J end lost 7 bases, and 33 bases lay between the germline ends. The germline gives CDR1 SGHAT, CDR2 FQNNGV. This CDR3 is 20 amino acids long. The CDR3, as DNA: TGTGCCAGCAGCTCCTCCGGGACGGCCTTCACTGACTACCGCCCAAATACGCAGTATTTT. Residues: CASSSSGTAFTDYRPNTQYF.

There are many counts of this clonotype. The gene calls are TRBV20-1 and TRBJ2-3; no clear D gene. The CDR3 length is 15 residues. Germline lookup yields CDR1 DFQATT and CDR2 SNEGSKA (reference sequence). The V gene lost 5 bases and the J gene lost 2 bases, with 17 bases spanning the gap. The CDR3 sequence: CSAGLSYSPTDTQYF. For the CDR3, the DNA is TGCAGTGCTGGCTTGAGTTATTCCCCCACAGATACGCAGTATTTT.

The V gene is TRBV25-1, the J gene TRBJ2-5; D is perhaps TRBD2 (5 bases). V was cut by 2 bases and J by 9 bases, with 13 bases left in between. The CDR3 has 13 residues. In germline, CDR1 is MGHDK, CDR2 SYGVNS. CDR3 loop: CASSETGELAQYF. The CDR3, as DNA: TGTGCCAGCAGTGAAACCGGGGAGTTGGCCCAGTACTTC. Full variable domain (outside the CDR3, taken from reference TRBV25-1 and TRBJ2-5): EADIYQTPRYLVIGTGKKITLECSQTMGHDKMYWYQQDPGMELHLIHYSYGVNSTEKGDLSSESTVSRIRTEHFPLTLESARPSHTSQYLCASSETGELAQYFGPGTRLLVL.

This clonotype was picked up many times. The rearrangement uses TRBV6-2 or TRBV6-3 and TRBJ2-3; D gene unclear. Trimming removed 6 bases at V and 2 bases at J, with 6 bases between. Per the germline V gene, CDR1 is MNHEY and CDR2 is SVGEGT. CDR3 length equals 12 residues. The CDR3 bases are TGTGCCAGCAGCACCGACACAGATACGCAGTATTTT. Amino acid sequence: CASSTDTDTQYF.

In its sample, this clonotype was seen a few times. This rearrangement joins TRBV9 to TRBJ2-1; 14 bases match TRBD2. The V segment lost 4 bases and the J segment 6 bases; nucleotides outside the gene matches: 6. From germline, CDR1 is SGDLS and CDR2 YYNGEE. The CDR3 runs 16 residues. The CDR3 nucleotides are TGTGCCAGCAGCCTCCAGGGGACTAGCGGGAGCAATGAGCAGTTCTTC. It specifies CASSLQGTSGSNEQFF.

This clonotype was seen only a few times. The chain combines TRBV5-8 with TRBJ1-1; a weak D match, TRBD1 (5 bases). Between the trimmed V and J ends, which lost 9 bases and 4 bases, there was a span of 16 bases. This CDR3 contains 13 residues. Germline CDR1 reads SGHTS; CDR2 reads YDEGEE. The CDR3 nucleotides read TGTGCCACCGGCCGGGGTCAGGGCACTGAAGCTTTCTTT. Its translation is CATGRGQGTEAFF.

V gene TRBV24-1 combines with J gene TRBJ2-2; D possibly corresponds to TRBD2 (6 bases). The V gene lost 4 bases and the J gene lost 6 bases, with 11 bases spanning the gap. The CDR3 spans 14 residues. Germline V gene lookup returns CDR1 KGHDR and CDR2 SFDVKD. CDR3 nucleotide sequence: TGTGCCACCAGTGAATGGGGGGACCCCGGGGAGCTGTTTTTT. It encodes CATSEWGDPGELFF.

This chain links TRBV20-1 with TRBJ2-3, with TRBD2 as a possible D gene (6 bases). CDR3 size: 14 residues. Germline-derived CDR1 and CDR2 are DFQATT and SNEGSKA (reference sequence). The V end was cut by 7 bases, the J end by 2 bases, with 16 bases between. CDR3 protein: CSVPLREYTDTQYF. The DNA of the CDR3 is TGCAGTGTCCCCTTACGGGAGTACACAGATACGCAGTATTTT.

This rearrangement joins TRBV7-2 to TRBJ2-1, with a possible D match to TRBD1 (5 bases). The CDR3 has 12 amino acids. The V gene's germline CDR1 is SGHTA and CDR2 FQGNSA. V was clipped by 3 bases and J by 10 bases, with 10 bases between them. CDR3 residues: CASSFVWGEQFF. In DNA, the CDR3 is TGTGCCAGCAGCTTTGTTTGGGGCGAGCAGTTCTTC.

The chain combines TRBV5-1 with TRBJ1-1; weak D call: TRBD1 (5 bases). Germline CDR1 SGHRS, CDR2 YFSETQ. V lost 4 bases, J lost 2 bases, and 12 bases lay in between. The CDR3 has 14 amino acids. In DNA, the CDR3 is TGCGCCAGCAGCCCCTCGGGACGTAACACTGAAGCTTTCTTT. Its protein product is CASSPSGRNTEAFF.

This chain links TRBV29-1 with TRBJ2-3; 11 bases agree with TRBD2. CDR3 length: 18 amino acids. Germline V CDR1 and CDR2: SQVTM, ANQGSEA. Trimming at V came to 1 base and at J to 3 bases, leaving 12 bases not matched to a gene. This CDR3 is CSVEGPRSSGRWTDTQYF. For the CDR3, the DNA is TGCAGCGTTGAAGGGCCGAGGTCTAGCGGGAGGTGGACAGATACGCAGTATTTT.

The chain has TRBV24-1 and TRBJ2-3, with D tentatively TRBD2 (6 bases). V was pared by 0 bases and J by 3 bases, with 12 bases between. Germline CDR1 and CDR2: KGHDR and SFDVKD. The CDR3 contains 16 residues. CDR3 bases: TGTGCCACCAGTGATTTGCCCGGGAGACAGACAGATACGCAGTATTTT. Protein sequence: CATSDLPGRQTDTQYF.

The genes are TRBV4-2 and TRBJ2-2, with D maybe TRBD1 (6 bases). There are 18 residues in the CDR3. The V end was cut by 0 bases, the J end by 2 bases, with 16 bases between. Per the germline V gene, CDR1 is LGHNA and CDR2 is YNFKEQ. The CDR3 DNA sequence: TGTGCCAGCAGCCAAGATTCGTCAGGACAGAGTAACACCGGGGAGCTGTTTTTT. Amino acids: CASSQDSSGQSNTGELFF.

The chain combines TRBV7-9 with TRBJ2-5; 8 bases agree with TRBD1. The trim removed 5 bases at V and 4 bases at J, leaving 6 bases unmatched. The CDR3 loop spans 14 amino acids. From germline, CDR1 is SEHNR and CDR2 FQNEAQ (reference sequence). DNA of the CDR3: TGTGCCAGCAGCCAAACCGACAGGGGAGAGACCCAGTACTTC. The encoded protein is CASSQTDRGETQYF.

The chain uses TRBV24-1 and TRBJ2-3; tentatively, D is TRBD2 (6 bases). V lost 4 bases and J 6 bases, leaving 16 bases between the germline ends. In germline, CDR1 is KGHDR, CDR2 SFDVKD. This CDR3 has 15 amino acids. CDR3 in amino acids: CATSEEGTPVDTQYF. The CDR3 region has the DNA TGTGCCACCAGTGAGGAAGGGACTCCCGTGGATACGCAGTATTTT.

A few counts support this clonotype. The chain links TRBV10-3 to TRBJ2-5; the D call may be TRBD1 or TRBD2 (5 bases each). Between the trimmed V and J ends, which lost 0 bases and 1 base, there was a span of 12 bases. The CDR3 spans 16 residues. Germline lookup yields CDR1 ENHRY and CDR2 SYGVKD. The CDR3 nucleotides read TGTGCCATCAGTGAGTCGTTGAGGGGAACCCAAGAGACCCAGTACTTC. Encoded protein: CAISESLRGTQETQYF.

There are many counts of this clonotype. This chain links TRBV7-2 with TRBJ2-1; TRBD2 matches 9 bases. The CDR3 sequence is 15 residues long. V shed 7 bases and J 4 bases; nucleotides not matched to a gene: 8. Germline V lookup: CDR1 SGHTA, CDR2 FQGNSA. As DNA, the CDR3 is TGTGCCAGCACCGTACCGGGACTAGCTTACAATGAGCAGTTCTTC. Amino acids: CASTVPGLAYNEQFF.

The chain links TRBV5-1 to TRBJ2-2; TRBD2 is a possible D gene (6 bases). The V and J ends lost 4 bases and 5 bases respectively, with 15 bases between them. Germline V gene sequence: CDR1 SGHRS, CDR2 YFSETQ. The CDR3 has 15 residues. CDR3 DNA: TGCGCCAGCAGCGGCGGACTACCGAGGACCGGGGAGCTGTTTTTT. It codes for CASSGGLPRTGELFF. The complete variable domain, with remaining parts taken from reference TRBV5-1 and TRBJ2-2, reads KAGVTQTPRYLIKTRGQQVTLSCSPISGHRSVSWYQQTPGQGLQFLFEYFSETQRNKGNFPGRFSGRQFSNSRSEMNVSTLELGDSALYLCASSGGLPRTGELFFGEGSRLTVL.

This clonotype was picked up a small number of times. CDR3 protein: CASSLYAGVGETQYF. The CDR3 nucleotides read TGTGCCAGCAGCTTATACGCGGGGGTGGGGGAGACCCAGTACTTC. This rearrangement joins TRBV7-2 to TRBJ2-5; 7 nucleotides match TRBD2. The trim removed 2 bases at V and 5 bases at J, leaving 8 bases unmatched. Germline V gives CDR1 SGHTA, CDR2 FQGNSA. The CDR3 is 15 amino acids.

This clonotype was detected a few times. The chain is built from TRBV20-1 and TRBJ2-6, with D unclear. Looked up from germline, CDR1 is DFQATT and CDR2 is SNEGSKA (reference sequence). This CDR3 spans 19 amino acids. V was pared by 1 base and J by 0 bases, with 19 bases between. DNA for the CDR3: TGCAGTGCTAGAGCATTAATTCGAGGCGGTCACTCTGGGGCCAACGTCCTGACTTTC. As protein: CSARALIRGGHSGANVLTF.

This clonotype was counted only a few times. This rearrangement joins TRBV12-3 or TRBV12-4 to TRBJ2-7; 12 bases agree with TRBD1. CDR3 length: 14 residues. J gave up 6 bases and V 5 bases, and 5 bases lay outside the gene matches. CDR3 residues: CASSIRDRGPEQYF. The CDR3 coding sequence is TGTGCCAGCAGTATCCGGGACAGGGGGCCCGAGCAGTACTTC.

In its sample, this clonotype was seen a few times. V is TRBV20-1 and J is TRBJ2-5; D perhaps matches TRBD1 (5 bases). Germline CDR1 DFQATT, CDR2 SNEGSKA (reference sequence). Trimming took 8 bases from V and 5 from J, leaving 18 bases between them. This CDR3 is 13 amino acids long. CDR3 sequence reads: CSIRHRRLETQYF. CDR3 sequence (DNA): TGCAGTATACGCCACAGGCGTCTCGAGACCCAGTACTTC.

In its sample, this clonotype was seen a few times. The chain couples TRBV20-1 to TRBJ2-5, with D perhaps TRBD2 (6 bases). The CDR3 length is 14 residues. Germline V gene data show CDR1 as DFQATT and CDR2 as SNEGSKA (reference sequence). V gave up 0 bases and J gave up 5 bases, with 13 bases separating them. The CDR3 sequence is CSAREEGGEETQYF. The CDR3 DNA reads as TGCAGTGCTAGAGAGGAGGGAGGAGAGGAGACCCAGTACTTC.